These T cell receptor beta chains were read from a single sample in a study of cytomegalovirus exposure and HLA in healthy donors. Sequenced by immunoSEQ multiplex PCR; TCRdb stores in-frame clones only, minus some. The sample has around 170,000 clones, about 79% seen once. What was sequenced was PBMCs. The receptor source for this set is a man younger than 35 in good health and CMV-seronegative. Each CDR3 is given with its conserved first and last residue. D genes are given only for firm matches. Some rows mark clone size as missing; the rest say once, few, many or name a class of expanded clone.

j_call: TRBJ2-7; d_call: TRBD1; v_call: TRBV27; clone_size: once; cdr3_aa: CASSSRTGGFYEQYF; cdr3_nt: TGTGCCAGCAGTTCTCGGACAGGGGGCTTCTACGAGCAGTACTTC
j_call: TRBJ2-7; d_call: TRBD1; v_call: TRBV15; clone_size: NA; cdr3_aa: CATSTGTGAYEQYF; cdr3_nt: TGTGCCACCAGCACCGGGACAGGGGCCTACGAGCAGTACTTC
j_call: TRBJ1-2; d_call: NA; v_call: TRBV5-1; clone_size: few; cdr3_aa: CASSTRVGYGYTF; cdr3_nt: TGCGCCAGCAGCACCAGGGTTGGCTATGGCTACACCTTC
j_call: TRBJ2-3; d_call: NA; v_call: TRBV21-1; clone_size: NA; cdr3_aa: CASSKPGQGGTDTQYF; cdr3_nt: TGTGCCAGCAGCAAACCGGGACAGGGTGGCACAGATACGCAGTATTTT
j_call: TRBJ1-3; d_call: NA; v_call: TRBV6-5; clone_size: once; cdr3_aa: CASSGTGSSGNTIYF; cdr3_nt: TGTGCCAGCAGCGGGACTGGCAGCTCTGGAAACACCATATATTTT
j_call: TRBJ2-7; d_call: TRBD1; v_call: TRBV7-9; clone_size: NA; cdr3_aa: CASSLARTGPNSYEQYF; cdr3_nt: TGTGCCAGCAGCTTAGCCCGGACAGGCCCCAACTCCTACGAGCAGTACTTC
j_call: TRBJ2-6; d_call: TRBD1; v_call: TRBV28; clone_size: NA; cdr3_aa: CASSLGDRSRSGANVLTF; cdr3_nt: TGTGCCAGCAGTTTGGGGGACAGGAGTCGCTCTGGGGCCAACGTCCTGACTTTC
j_call: TRBJ2-7; d_call: NA; v_call: TRBV29-1; clone_size: NA; cdr3_aa: CSVGWGVPPPRVVSGEQYF; cdr3_nt: TGCAGCGTTGGGTGGGGGGTTCCCCCTCCCAGGGTGGTGTCGGGCGAGCAGTACTTC
j_call: TRBJ1-1; d_call: NA; v_call: TRBV5-3; clone_size: NA; cdr3_aa: CARSPRGRQEAFF; cdr3_nt: TGTGCCAGAAGCCCTAGGGGCCGACAAGAAGCTTTCTTT
j_call: TRBJ2-7; d_call: NA; v_call: TRBV27; clone_size: NA; cdr3_aa: CASSSEPFGGSPYSYEQYF; cdr3_nt: TGTGCCAGCAGTTCCGAACCCTTCGGAGGTTCACCCTACTCCTACGAGCAGTACTTC